The T cell receptor beta chain described here comes from a study of T cells in localized non-small cell lung cancer. As regards this clone: Its antigen is currently unknown.

Whole-study findings and limits: The study detected a median roughly 57 of the top 100 tumor clones in adjacent lung. Sequence data derive from only one tumor region, so heterogeneity remains possible. Higher adjacent-lung clonality was associated with shorter survival. T cell clonality was highest in uninvolved adjacent lung, above tumor.

The CDR3 is made up of 12 amino acids. Trimming removed 8 bases at V and 10 bases at J, with 17 bases between. CDR1 MDHEN and CDR2 SYDVKM come from the germline V gene. Produced via immunoSEQ multiplex PCR; TCRdb's table is partial and in-frame only. The repertoire includes 50,000 to 75,000 clones, 85% to 90% of them detected once, and 20% to 25% sits in the top ten. The chain couples TRBV28 to TRBJ1-2; D gene uncertain. This TCR was recovered from a man aged 40-75 years with stage I squamous cell lung carcinoma. The sequences come from peripheral blood, collected before any cancer treatment. The chain's CDR3 is CASGNLVPLYTF. The CDR3, as DNA: TGTGCCAGCGGAAATCTCGTCCCCCTCTACACCTTC.